This T cell receptor beta chain is drawn from a study of cytomegalovirus exposure and HLA in healthy donors. Study findings and constraints: The study recorded 160 or so TCR beta chains that were cytomegalovirus-associated. Immune exposure data for these donors was limited to CMV serostatus.

Every donor was a healthy person donating bone marrow. 60 Vbeta and 13 Jbeta primers were used in PCR. This table comes from immunoSEQ multiplex PCR, and its TCRdb copy is limited to in-frame clones, with some not included. The repertoire holds approximately 130,000 clones, with 55% to 80% as singletons. V was trimmed by 0 bases and J by 2 bases, leaving 9 bases between them. This CDR3 comprises 15 residues. Germline CDR1 reads SGDLS; CDR2 reads YYNGEE. Turning to this clone: Its antigen is undetermined.

The sequencing sample was made of PBMCs. This sequence joins TRBV9 and TRBJ1-3; no clear D. The source of this sequence is a woman in her thirties or forties in good health and CMV-seronegative. CDR3 region: CASSVESPPGNTIYF. In DNA form, the CDR3 reads TGTGCCAGCAGCGTAGAGAGTCCCCCTGGAAACACCATATATTTT.